The clone carrying this TCR beta chain has a handful of counts. The antigen is undetermined. These data are taken from a study of beta chain features in type 1 diabetes. Blood was collected once per donor into heparin, averaging approximately 0.12 L. The CDR3 has 12 amino acids. Trimming removed 4 bases from V and 8 bases from J, with 12 bases in between. Germline V CDR1 and CDR2: SGDLS, YYNGEE. Findings and caveats of the study: Comparison showed that naive, central memory and Treg TCRB repertoires appeared more similar among patients than among healthy donors. When Type 1 diabetes patients were examined, their TCRB CDR3s proved moderately but significantly shorter in all four CD4+ subsets.

Sequenced material consisted of expressed TCRB transcripts (all of the isolated RNA was reverse transcribed). Profiling relied on immunoSEQ multiplex PCR, and the TCRdb table lists in-frame clones only, not all of them. Altogether roughly 340,000 clones are present, roughly an eighth being singletons, with the ten largest covering 0.0085% to 0.012%. The chain recombines TRBV9 with TRBJ1-2; D unclear. The receptor was isolated from a woman younger than 35 with type 1 diabetes. Sequencing input: naive CD4+ T cells from blood. CDR3 residues: CASSPDLGGYTF. In DNA form, the CDR3 reads TGTGCCAGCAGCCCCGACTTAGGAGGCTACACCTTC.